This TCR beta chain was recorded in a study of cytotoxic CD8 clonotypes in ibrutinib-treated CLL. Data came from immunoSEQ multiplex PCR; TCRdb stores just in-frame clones and leaves some out. The sample shows 130,000 or so clones, 70% to 90% of them seen only once. Study-level findings and limits: Patients had baseline clonality above age-matched healthy donors, and this clonality moved with circulating CD8+ T-cell counts.

For this clone: What it binds is not known.

V dropped 2 bases and J dropped 3 bases, with 15 bases sitting between them. Germline CDR1 reads SGHRS; CDR2 reads YFSETQ. This CDR3 contains 16 residues. This clonotype was obtained from a human donor with chronic lymphocytic leukemia. The sequencing here drew on PBMCs, taken after 24 months of ibrutinib treatment. The rearrangement links TRBV5-1 to TRBJ1-5; D call uncertain. The CDR3: CASSFRPGSDNQPQHF. CDR3 bases: TGCGCCAGCAGCTTTAGACCGGGGAGTGACAATCAGCCCCAGCATTTT.